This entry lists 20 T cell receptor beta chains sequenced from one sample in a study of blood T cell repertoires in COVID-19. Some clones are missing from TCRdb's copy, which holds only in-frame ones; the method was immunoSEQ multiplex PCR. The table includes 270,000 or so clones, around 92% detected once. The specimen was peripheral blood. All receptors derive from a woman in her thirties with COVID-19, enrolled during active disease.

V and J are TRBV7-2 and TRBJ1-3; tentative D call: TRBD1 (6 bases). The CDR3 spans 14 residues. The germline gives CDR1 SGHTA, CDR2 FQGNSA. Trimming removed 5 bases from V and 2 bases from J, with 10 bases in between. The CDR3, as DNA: TGTGCCAGCAGCCTATCAGGGGCTGGAAACACCATATATTTT. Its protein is CASSLSGAGNTIYF.

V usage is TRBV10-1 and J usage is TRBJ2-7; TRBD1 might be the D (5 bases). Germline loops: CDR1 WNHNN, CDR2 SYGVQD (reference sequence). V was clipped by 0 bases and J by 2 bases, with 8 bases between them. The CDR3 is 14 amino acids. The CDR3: CASSESIGAYEQYF. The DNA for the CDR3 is TGCGCCAGCAGTGAGTCAATAGGGGCCTACGAGCAGTACTTC.

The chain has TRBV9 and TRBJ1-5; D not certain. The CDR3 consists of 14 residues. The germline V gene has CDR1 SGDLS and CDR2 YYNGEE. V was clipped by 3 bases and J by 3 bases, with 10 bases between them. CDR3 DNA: TGTGCCAGCAGCGAGTCACAGTACAATCAGCCCCAGCATTTT. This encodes CASSESQYNQPQHF. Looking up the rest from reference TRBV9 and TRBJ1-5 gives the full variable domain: DSGVTQTPKHLITATGQRVTLRCSPRSGDLSVYWYQQSLDQGLQFLIQYYNGEERAKGNILERFSAQQFPDLHSELNLSSLELGDSALYFCASSESQYNQPQHFGDGTRLSIL.

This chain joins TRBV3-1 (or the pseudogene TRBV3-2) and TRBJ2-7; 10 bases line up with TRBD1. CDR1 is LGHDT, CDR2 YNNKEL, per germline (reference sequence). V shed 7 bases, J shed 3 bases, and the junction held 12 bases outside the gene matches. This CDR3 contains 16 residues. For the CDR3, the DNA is TGTGCCAGCACAGTGAGTGCCGGGACAGGGGACTACGAGCAGTACTTC. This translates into CASTVSAGTGDYEQYF.

CDR3 nucleotides: TGTGCCAGCAGCCCCCGGGGAGCGGGGGGGCTTGTCGAGCAGTACTTC. It encodes CASSPRGAGGLVEQYF. The chain joins TRBV7-2 to TRBJ2-7; 10 bases match TRBD2. The germline gives CDR1 SGHTA, CDR2 FQGNSA. There are 16 residues in the CDR3. J gave up 6 bases and V 5 bases, and 13 bases lay outside the gene matches.

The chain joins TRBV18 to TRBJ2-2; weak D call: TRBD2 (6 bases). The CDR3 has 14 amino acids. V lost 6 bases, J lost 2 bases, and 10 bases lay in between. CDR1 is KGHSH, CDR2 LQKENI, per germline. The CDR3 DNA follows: TGTGCCAGCTCGGAGGGAATTAACACCGGGGAGCTGTTTTTT. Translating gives CASSEGINTGELFF.

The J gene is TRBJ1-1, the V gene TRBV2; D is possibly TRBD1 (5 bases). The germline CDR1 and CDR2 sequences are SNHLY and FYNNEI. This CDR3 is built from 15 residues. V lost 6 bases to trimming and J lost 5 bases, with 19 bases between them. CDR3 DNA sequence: TGTGCCAGCAGGGGCTCCTACAGGCTTAGGACTGAAGCTTTCTTT. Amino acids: CASRGSYRLRTEAFF. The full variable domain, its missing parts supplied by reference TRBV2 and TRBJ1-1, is EPEVTQTPSHQVTQMGQEVILRCVPISNHLYFYWYRQILGQKVEFLVSFYNNEISEKSEIFDDQFSVERPDGSNFTLKIRSTKLEDSAMYFCASRGSYRLRTEAFFGQGTRLTVV.

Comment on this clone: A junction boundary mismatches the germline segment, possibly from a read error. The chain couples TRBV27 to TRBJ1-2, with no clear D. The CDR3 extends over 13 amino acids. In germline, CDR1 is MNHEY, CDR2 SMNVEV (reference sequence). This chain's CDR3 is CASSFRSNYDYTF. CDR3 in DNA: TGTGCCAGCAGTTTCCGGAGCAACTATGACTACACCTTC.

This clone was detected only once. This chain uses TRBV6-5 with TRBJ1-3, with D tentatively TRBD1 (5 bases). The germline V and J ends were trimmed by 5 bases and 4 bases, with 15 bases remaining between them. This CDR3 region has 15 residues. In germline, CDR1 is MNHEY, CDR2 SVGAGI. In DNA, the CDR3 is TGTGCCAGCAGTAATCAAAGAAAGGGGGGAAACACCATATATTTT. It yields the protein CASSNQRKGGNTIYF.

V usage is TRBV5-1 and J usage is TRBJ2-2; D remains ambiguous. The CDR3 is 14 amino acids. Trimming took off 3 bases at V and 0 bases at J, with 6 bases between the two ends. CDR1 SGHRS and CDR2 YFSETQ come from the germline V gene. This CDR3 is CASSWAPNTGELFF. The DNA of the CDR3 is TGCGCCAGCAGCTGGGCGCCGAACACCGGGGAGCTGTTTTTT.

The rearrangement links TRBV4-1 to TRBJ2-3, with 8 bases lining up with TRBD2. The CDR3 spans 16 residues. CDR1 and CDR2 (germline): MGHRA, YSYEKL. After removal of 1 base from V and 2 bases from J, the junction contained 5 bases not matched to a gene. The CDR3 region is CASSQGAGVITDTQYF. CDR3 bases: TGCGCCAGCAGCCAAGGAGCGGGGGTGATCACAGATACGCAGTATTTT.

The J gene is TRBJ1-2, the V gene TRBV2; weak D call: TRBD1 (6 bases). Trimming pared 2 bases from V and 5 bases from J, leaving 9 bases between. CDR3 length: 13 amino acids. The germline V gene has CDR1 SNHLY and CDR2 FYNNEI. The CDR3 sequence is CASSEIGQYGYTF. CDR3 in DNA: TGTGCCAGCAGTGAAATCGGACAGTATGGCTACACCTTC.

For the CDR3, the DNA is TGTGCCAGCAGGGAGGGACAGGGAGACCTATATGGCTACACCTTC. As protein: CASREGQGDLYGYTF. The rearrangement uses TRBV28 and TRBJ1-2, with 9 nucleotides matching TRBD1. After removal of 6 bases from V and 5 bases from J, the junction contained 10 bases not matched to a gene. There are 15 residues in the CDR3. Germline V gene sequence: CDR1 MDHEN, CDR2 SYDVKM.

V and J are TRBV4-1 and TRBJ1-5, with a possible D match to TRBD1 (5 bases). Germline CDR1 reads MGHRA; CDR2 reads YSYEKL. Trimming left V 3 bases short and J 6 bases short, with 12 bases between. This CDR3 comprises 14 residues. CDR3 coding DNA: TGCGCCAGCAGCCACCAGGGTATCGCTCAGCCCCAGCATTTT. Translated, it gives CASSHQGIAQPQHF.

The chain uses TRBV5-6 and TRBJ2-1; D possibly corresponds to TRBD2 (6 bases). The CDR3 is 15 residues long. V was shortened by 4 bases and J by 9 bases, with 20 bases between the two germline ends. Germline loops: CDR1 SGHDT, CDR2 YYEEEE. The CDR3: CASSDAGLASIEQFF. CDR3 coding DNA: TGTGCCAGCAGCGATGCGGGGCTAGCAAGCATTGAGCAGTTCTTC. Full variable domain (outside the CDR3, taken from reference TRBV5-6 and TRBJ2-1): DAGVTQSPTHLIKTRGQQVTLRCSPKSGHDTVSWYQQALGQGPQFIFQYYEEEERQRGNFPDRFSGHQFPNYSSELNVNALLLGDSALYLCASSDAGLASIEQFFGPGTRLTVL.

CDR3 sequence (DNA): TGTGCCAGCAGCGAGGAAGGATTGACTGAAGCTTTCTTT. Translated, it gives CASSEEGLTEAFF. J is TRBJ1-1 and V is TRBV7-9; D call uncertain. Trimming left V 5 bases short and J 5 bases short, with 12 bases between. In germline, CDR1 is SEHNR, CDR2 FQNEAQ (reference sequence). The CDR3 sequence is 13 residues long. Using reference TRBV7-9 and TRBJ1-1 for the parts outside the CDR3, the full variable domain is DTGVSQNPRHKITKRGQNVTFRCDPISEHNRLYWYRQTLGQGPEFLTYFQNEAQLEKSRLLSDRFSAERPKGSFSTLEIQRTEQGDSAMYLCASSEEGLTEAFFGQGTRLTVV.

The CDR3 DNA reads TGCGCCAGCAGCTTGAAGGGGGCGGATGAAAAACTGTTTTTT. Its translation is CASSLKGADEKLFF. The chain combines TRBV5-1 with TRBJ1-4, with 7 bases lining up with TRBD1. Germline CDR1 and CDR2: SGHRS and YFSETQ. The CDR3 loop spans 14 amino acids. Unmatched junction bases numbered 3, after V lost 1 base and J lost 6 bases.

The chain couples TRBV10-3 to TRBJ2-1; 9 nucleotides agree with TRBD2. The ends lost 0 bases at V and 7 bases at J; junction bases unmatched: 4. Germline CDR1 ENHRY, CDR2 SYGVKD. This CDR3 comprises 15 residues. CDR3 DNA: TGTGCCATCAGTGAGTCCAGCGGGGGGAGGAATGAGCAGTTCTTC. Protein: CAISESSGGRNEQFF.

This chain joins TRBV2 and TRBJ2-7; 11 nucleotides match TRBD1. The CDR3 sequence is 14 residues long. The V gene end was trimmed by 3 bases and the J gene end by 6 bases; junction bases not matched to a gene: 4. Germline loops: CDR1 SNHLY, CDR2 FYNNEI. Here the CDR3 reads CASSDRTGGGEQYF. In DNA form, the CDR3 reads TGTGCCAGCAGTGACAGGACAGGGGGCGGCGAGCAGTACTTC.

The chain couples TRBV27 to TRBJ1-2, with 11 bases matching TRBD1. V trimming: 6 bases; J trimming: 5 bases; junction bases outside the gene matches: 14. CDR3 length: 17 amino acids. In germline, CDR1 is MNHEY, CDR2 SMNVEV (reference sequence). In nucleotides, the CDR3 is TGTGCCAGCAGCCTTCATCTAGGGACAGGGGGTTCATATGGCTACACCTTC. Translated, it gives CASSLHLGTGGSYGYTF.